The entry below describes one TCR beta chain. This record belongs to a study of a mutant IDH1 vaccine in newly diagnosed glioma. In the study overall: Previous care, which was radiotherapy, temozolomide, or both, most often involved both.

Described time point: baseline, week 1 (first vaccination visit). Treatment indicated: pre-vaccination baseline after standard-of-care therapy. Assay: immunoSEQ multiplex PCR; the TCRdb copy retains only in-frame clones and omits some. There are around 24,000 clones in the sample; about nine tenths occur only once, and around 8.4% lies in the top ten. The CDR3 loop spans 14 amino acids. Trimming shortened V by 7 bases and J by 4 bases, and 14 bases separated the two germline ends. Germline assignment: CDR1 LNHDA and CDR2 SQIVND (reference sequence). Sequencing used PBMCs, obtained from a glioma patient treated with radiotherapy, temozolomide or both. This receptor was identified in a man aged 30 to 39 with glioma. The chain is built from TRBV19 and TRBJ2-1; perhaps D is TRBD1 or TRBD2 (5 bases each). The CDR3 nucleotides read TGTGCCAGTACCGGGGCTAGCCTTTACAATGAGCAGTTCTTC. Its protein product is CASTGASLYNEQFF.